Each of the 12 T cell receptor beta chains below was sequenced from the same sample in a study of blood T cell repertoires in COVID-19 (dated by TCRdb to the early 2020s). Libraries were built with the immunoSEQ multiplex PCR assay. Imported from immuneACCESS, the table was reduced by TCRdb to in-frame sequences with V and J called. These copies leave out some clones; in studies compared against another copy, an unresolved V gene accounts for under half, and the cause of the remainder is not known. The sample data list about 350,000 clones, and roughly 89% of these were observed just once. Approximately 4.1% of the sample lies in the top ten. The specimen sequenced was peripheral blood. The receptors come from an older woman with COVID-19, enrolled during active disease.

J is TRBJ2-5 and V is TRBV11-2; 9 bases are shared with TRBD1. V lost 1 base and J lost 1; bases outside the gene matches: 4. The CDR3 loop spans 16 amino acids. Looked up from germline, CDR1 is SGHAT and CDR2 is FQNNGV. CDR3 region: CASSLVWDRVQETQYF. CDR3 DNA: TGTGCCAGCAGCTTAGTTTGGGACAGGGTCCAAGAGACCCAGTACTTC. The full variable domain, in which reference TRBV11-2 and TRBJ2-5 provide the parts outside the CDR3, is EAGVAQSPRYKIIEKRQSVAFWCNPISGHATLYWYQQILGQGPKLLIQFQNNGVVDDSQLPKDRFSAERLKGVDSTLKIQPAKLEDSAVYLCASSLVWDRVQETQYFGPGTRLLVL.

The rearrangement links TRBV5-4 to TRBJ1-2; unclear D gene. This CDR3 comprises 13 residues. The V end was cut by 0 bases, the J end by 0 bases, with 3 bases between. In germline, CDR1 is SGHNT, CDR2 YYREEE (reference sequence). The CDR3 sequence: CASSLAANYGYTF. In DNA form, the CDR3 reads TGTGCCAGCAGCTTGGCGGCTAACTATGGCTACACCTTC.

The rearrangement uses TRBV19 and TRBJ1-3; 7 nucleotides agree with TRBD1. From germline, CDR1 is LNHDA and CDR2 SQIVND (reference sequence). V shed 2 bases and J 4 bases; nucleotides not matched to a gene: 8. CDR3 length: 16 residues. CDR3 in DNA: TGTGCCAGTAGTATATTCGCCAGGGGGATCGGAAACACCATATATTTT. The encoded protein is CASSIFARGIGNTIYF.

The chain has TRBV27 and TRBJ1-1, with D perhaps TRBD1 (5 bases). Germline CDR1 is MNHEY and CDR2 is SMNVEV (reference sequence). V lost 4 bases, J lost 5 bases, and 11 bases lay in between. The CDR3 length is 13 residues. The DNA of the CDR3 is TGTGCCAGCAGTTGGGGCGATATAACTGAAGCTTTCTTT. Protein product: CASSWGDITEAFF.

This chain uses TRBV19 with TRBJ2-7; D ambiguous. Germline V gene data show CDR1 as LNHDA and CDR2 as SQIVND (reference sequence). Trimming stripped 6 bases from V and 1 base from J, with 19 bases between. The CDR3 consists of 16 residues. DNA of the CDR3: TGTGCCAGTAGGCCCCCCTCCGGGTCGTCGTCCTACGAGCAGTACTTC. This gives the protein CASRPPSGSSSYEQYF.

Comments on this clone: This specimen includes other DNA sequences encoding the same CDR3. The chain couples TRBV18 to TRBJ1-1; 7 bases are a match to TRBD1. In germline, CDR1 is KGHSH, CDR2 LQKENI. This CDR3 is built from 12 residues. V gave up 3 bases and J gave up 7 bases; unmatched junction bases: 2. This chain's CDR3 is CASSPRQGEAFF. The DNA for the CDR3 is TGTGCCAGCTCACCCAGACAGGGTGAAGCTTTCTTT.

This clone came up a few times. This rearrangement joins TRBV6-6 to TRBJ1-5; D possibly corresponds to TRBD1 (5 bases). Trimming took 0 bases from V and 7 from J, leaving 13 bases between them. The CDR3 length is 15 residues. CDR1 and CDR2 from the germline V gene are MNHNY and SVGAGI (reference sequence). The CDR3 nucleotides read TGTGCCAGCAGTTACTCGGGGCAGGTCGGGCAGCCCCAGCATTTT. This encodes CASSYSGQVGQPQHF.

The V gene is TRBV6-5, the J gene TRBJ1-4, with 9 bases that match TRBD1. The V gene's germline CDR1 is MNHEY and CDR2 SVGAGI. The ends lost 6 bases at V and 6 bases at J; junction bases unmatched: 5. The CDR3 loop spans 14 amino acids. CDR3 DNA: TGTGCCAGCAGGGGGACAGGGTTTGATGAAAAACTGTTTTTT. As protein: CASRGTGFDEKLFF.

This clone occurred once. The V call is TRBV5-5, the J call TRBJ2-3; D remains unclear. The V end was cut by 0 bases, the J end by 6 bases, with 17 bases between. Germline V lookup: CDR1 SGHKS, CDR2 YYEKEE (reference sequence). The CDR3 length is 16 residues. For the CDR3, the DNA is TGTGCCAGCAGCTTGGGACTGCTTCCCCCTCTCGATACGCAGTATTTT. As protein: CASSLGLLPPLDTQYF. Full variable domain (outside the CDR3, taken from reference TRBV5-5 and TRBJ2-3): DAGVTQSPTHLIKTRGQQVTLRCSPISGHKSVSWYQQVLGQGPQFIFQYYEKEERGRGNFPDRFSARQFPNYSSELNVNALLLGDSALYLCASSLGLLPPLDTQYFGPGTRLTVL.

V usage is TRBV18 and J usage is TRBJ1-4, with 8 positions matching TRBD1. The germline V gene has CDR1 KGHSH and CDR2 LQKENI. The CDR3 has 17 residues. V was pared by 5 bases and J by 0 bases, with 8 bases of the junction left unmatched. DNA for the CDR3: TGTGCCAGCTCAGGACAGGGCTCGCTTGCAACTAATGAAAAACTGTTTTTT. The encoded protein is CASSGQGSLATNEKLFF. Full variable domain (rest looked up from reference TRBV18 and TRBJ1-4): NAGVMQNPRHLVRRRGQEARLRCSPMKGHSHVYWYRQLPEEGLKFMVYLQKENIIDESGMPKERFSAEFPKEGPSILRIQQVVRGDSAAYFCASSGQGSLATNEKLFFGSGTQLSVL.

This clone has a single count. The chain is built from TRBV7-9 and TRBJ2-3, with 8 bases matching TRBD2. Trimming removed 7 bases from V and 4 bases from J; junction bases left unmatched: 10. Germline CDR1 SEHNR, CDR2 FQNEAQ (reference sequence). CDR3 size: 15 residues. The CDR3 bases are TGTGCCAGCACCGGGACTAGACTTCGGGCAGATACGCAGTATTTT. Its protein product is CASTGTRLRADTQYF.

A single count supports this clone. J is TRBJ1-1 and V is TRBV5-1; the D is unclear. The V and J ends lost 4 bases and 1 base respectively, with 11 bases between them. This CDR3 has 14 amino acids. Germline V lookup: CDR1 SGHRS, CDR2 YFSETQ. CDR3 nucleotides: TGCGCCAGCAGCCCAACGACGGGGAACACTGAAGCTTTCTTT. Protein product: CASSPTTGNTEAFF.